This T cell receptor (beta chain) was identified in a study of regulatory T cells in long-lasting Graves disease. Study information: More than 5 years of antithyroid drugs with positive TSH receptor antibodies defined persistent Graves' disease.

This clonotype was detected a few times. Its antigen is not known. Construction of TCR beta libraries relied on iRepertoire HTBI primers and on Arm-PCR targeting CDR3 regions. TCRdb reprocessed the multiplex PCR reads via MiXCR and lists one record per CDR3 protein. Here the sample spans about 470,000 distinct CDR3 sequences, around 20% being singletons. Germline CDR1 is MNHEY and CDR2 is SMNVEV (reference sequence). V was cut by 6 bases and J by 7 bases, with 13 bases left in between. CDR3 size: 12 residues. Described time point: persistent/refractory GD, antithyroid drugs over 5 years with positive TRAb. Following extraction of RNA from PBMCs, that RNA was used to make the TCR library. Graves' disease diagnosis relied on American Thyroid Association guidelines. The authors drew approximately 10 milliliters of peripheral blood into EDTA tubes. Study observations and caveats: The study found TRBV28, TRBJ1-2 and TRBJ2-5 favored in persistent disease.

The rearrangement links TRBV27 to TRBJ2-7; tentative D call: TRBD1 (7 bases). This receptor was taken from a female donor with Graves disease. The sample in question was peripheral blood mononuclear cells (PBMCs), obtained when the disease was refractory, from a patient treated with antithyroid drugs. The CDR3 nucleotides read TGTGCCAGCAGCCCAGGGGGGTGGGAGCAGTACTTC. Translating it yields CASSPGGWEQYF.